A selection of T cell receptor beta chains follows, all from one sample in a study of shared clonotypes between healthy human individuals. Here immunoSEQ multiplex PCR was the method, and the copy in TCRdb shows in-frame clones only, minus some. The table has 1.6 million or so clones, approximately 98.5% seen once. Sequencing was performed on naive CD4+ T cells sorted from blood. The receptors stem from a young man in good health. Both conserved end residues are part of each CDR3. Fields, in order: J gene, clone size, D gene, V gene, CDR3 DNA, CDR3 protein. D genes are given only for firm matches. Clone size appears in some rows only: once, few, many, or a class for an expanded clone.

j_call: TRBJ1-5; clone_size: -; d_call: -; v_call: TRBV7-9; cdr3_nt: TGTGCCAGCAGCTTAGCCATTCGGGACGGGCCCCAGCATTTT; cdr3_aa: CASSLAIRDGPQHF
j_call: TRBJ2-7; clone_size: -; d_call: TRBD2; v_call: TRBV7-9; cdr3_nt: TGTGCCAGCAGCCGGGACTATGCCTCTTCCGAGCAGTACTTC; cdr3_aa: CASSRDYASSEQYF
j_call: TRBJ1-4; clone_size: -; d_call: -; v_call: TRBV2; cdr3_nt: TGTGCCAGCAGATCCCAAGTAACTAATGAAAAACTGTTTTTT; cdr3_aa: CASRSQVTNEKLFF
j_call: TRBJ1-2; clone_size: -; d_call: -; v_call: TRBV7-2; cdr3_nt: TGTGCCAGCAGCGCGCGGACCTTGATCTATGGCTACACCTTC; cdr3_aa: CASSARTLIYGYTF
j_call: TRBJ2-7; clone_size: -; d_call: -; v_call: TRBV19; cdr3_nt: TGTGCCAGTAGTATAGGGGCCCGGGGGGAGCAGTACTTC; cdr3_aa: CASSIGARGEQYF
j_call: TRBJ2-1; clone_size: -; d_call: TRBD2; v_call: TRBV7-6; cdr3_nt: TGTGCCAGCAGCTTAGCCCCCCTTACTAGCGGGCTGAATGAGCAGTTCTTC; cdr3_aa: CASSLAPLTSGLNEQFF
j_call: TRBJ2-7; clone_size: once; d_call: TRBD2; v_call: TRBV6-5; cdr3_nt: TGTGCCAGCATCTCTCTTTCGGGAGGGCCAGGGGAGCAGTACTTC; cdr3_aa: CASISLSGGPGEQYF
j_call: TRBJ2-7; clone_size: -; d_call: TRBD2; v_call: TRBV7-9; cdr3_nt: TGTGCCAGCACCAAATCCCGGACTAGCGAGACCTACGAGCAGTACTTC; cdr3_aa: CASTKSRTSETYEQYF
j_call: TRBJ2-1; clone_size: once; d_call: TRBD2; v_call: TRBV18; cdr3_nt: TGTGCCAGCTCAACCCTAGCGGGAGGTTGGGGCAATGAGCAGTTCTTC; cdr3_aa: CASSTLAGGWGNEQFF
j_call: TRBJ2-5; clone_size: -; d_call: TRBD1; v_call: TRBV6-5; cdr3_nt: TGTGCCAGCAGTTACTCGATACAGGGGAGCCAGTACTTC; cdr3_aa: CASSYSIQGSQYF
j_call: TRBJ2-5; clone_size: -; d_call: -; v_call: TRBV14; cdr3_nt: TGTGCCAGCAGCCAAGATTCCACAGGTTTACACTTC; cdr3_aa: CASSQDSTGLHF